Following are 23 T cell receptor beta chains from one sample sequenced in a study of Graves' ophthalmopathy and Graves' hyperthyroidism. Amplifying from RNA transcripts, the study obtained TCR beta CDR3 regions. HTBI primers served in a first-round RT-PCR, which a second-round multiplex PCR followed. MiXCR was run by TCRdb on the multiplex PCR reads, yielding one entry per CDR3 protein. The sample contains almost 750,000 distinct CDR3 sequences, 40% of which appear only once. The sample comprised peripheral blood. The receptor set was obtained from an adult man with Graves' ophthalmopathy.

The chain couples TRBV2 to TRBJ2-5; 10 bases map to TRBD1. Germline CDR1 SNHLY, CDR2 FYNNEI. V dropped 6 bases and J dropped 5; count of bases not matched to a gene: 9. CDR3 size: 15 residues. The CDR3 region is CASSLPTGGRETQYF. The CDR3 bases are TGTGCCAGCAGCCTCCCGACAGGGGGCAGGGAGACCCAGTACTTC. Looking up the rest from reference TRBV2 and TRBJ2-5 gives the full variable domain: EPEVTQTPSHQVTQMGQEVILRCVPISNHLYFYWYRQILGQKVEFLVSFYNNEISEKSEIFDDQFSVERPDGSNFTLKIRSTKLEDSAMYFCASSLPTGGRETQYFGPGTRLLVL.

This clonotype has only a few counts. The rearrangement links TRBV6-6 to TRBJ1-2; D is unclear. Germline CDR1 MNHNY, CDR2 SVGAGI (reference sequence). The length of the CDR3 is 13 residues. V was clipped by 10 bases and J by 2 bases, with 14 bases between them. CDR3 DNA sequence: TGTGCCACCCACTCCGGGGAGAACTATGGCTACACCTTC. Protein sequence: CATHSGENYGYTF.

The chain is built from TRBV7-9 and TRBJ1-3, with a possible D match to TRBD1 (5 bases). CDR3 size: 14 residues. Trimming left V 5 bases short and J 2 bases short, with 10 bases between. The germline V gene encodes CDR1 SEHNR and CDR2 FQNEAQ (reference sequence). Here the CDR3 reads CASSKRGAGNTIYF. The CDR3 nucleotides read TGTGCCAGCAGCAAGCGGGGGGCTGGAAACACCATATATTTT.

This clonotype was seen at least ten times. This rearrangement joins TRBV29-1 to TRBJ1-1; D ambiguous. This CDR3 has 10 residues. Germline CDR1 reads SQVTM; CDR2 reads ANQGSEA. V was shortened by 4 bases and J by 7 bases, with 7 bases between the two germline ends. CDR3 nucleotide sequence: TGCAGCGTTGTGGGGATTGAAGCTTTCTTT. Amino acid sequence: CSVVGIEAFF.

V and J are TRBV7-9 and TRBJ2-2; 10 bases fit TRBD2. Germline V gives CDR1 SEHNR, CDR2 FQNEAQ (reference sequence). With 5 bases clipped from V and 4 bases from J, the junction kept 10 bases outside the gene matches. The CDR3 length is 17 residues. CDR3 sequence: CASSPTALAGVTGELFF. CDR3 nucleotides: TGTGCCAGCAGCCCGACTGCGCTAGCGGGGGTCACCGGGGAGCTGTTTTTT.

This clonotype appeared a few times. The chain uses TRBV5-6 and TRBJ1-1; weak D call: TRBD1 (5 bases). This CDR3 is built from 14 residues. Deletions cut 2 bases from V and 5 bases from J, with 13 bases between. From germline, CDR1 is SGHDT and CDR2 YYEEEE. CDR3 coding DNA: TGTGCCAGCAGCTTTAGAAGGGGATCGACTGAAGCTTTCTTT. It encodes CASSFRRGSTEAFF.

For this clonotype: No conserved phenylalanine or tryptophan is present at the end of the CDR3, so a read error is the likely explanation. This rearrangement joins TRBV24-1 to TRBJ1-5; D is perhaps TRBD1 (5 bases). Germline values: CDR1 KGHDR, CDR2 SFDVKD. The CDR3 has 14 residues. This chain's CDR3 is CASSGTGPYQPQHL. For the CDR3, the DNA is TGTGCCAGCAGTGGGACGGGACCTTATCAGCCCCAGCATCTT.

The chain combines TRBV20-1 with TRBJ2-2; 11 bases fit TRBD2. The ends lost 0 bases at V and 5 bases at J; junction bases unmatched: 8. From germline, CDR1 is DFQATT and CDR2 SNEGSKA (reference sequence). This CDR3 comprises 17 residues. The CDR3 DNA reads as TGCAGTGCTAGAGATCAGAGGGCTAGCGGGGGGACCGGGGAGCTGTTTTTT. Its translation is CSARDQRASGGTGELFF.

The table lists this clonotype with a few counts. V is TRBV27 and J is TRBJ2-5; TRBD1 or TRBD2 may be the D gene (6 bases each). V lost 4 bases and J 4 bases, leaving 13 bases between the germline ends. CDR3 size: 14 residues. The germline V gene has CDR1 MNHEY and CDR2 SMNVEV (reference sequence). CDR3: CASSSMKGGETQYF. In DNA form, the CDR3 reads TGTGCCAGCAGTTCCATGAAGGGGGGAGAGACCCAGTACTTC.

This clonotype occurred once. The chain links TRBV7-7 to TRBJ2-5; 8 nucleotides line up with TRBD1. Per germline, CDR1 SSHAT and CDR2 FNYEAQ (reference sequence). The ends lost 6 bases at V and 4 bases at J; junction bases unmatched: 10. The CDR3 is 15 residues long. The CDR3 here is CASSYSLQGGETQYF. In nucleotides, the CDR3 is TGTGCCAGCAGTTACTCGCTACAGGGGGGAGAGACCCAGTACTTC.

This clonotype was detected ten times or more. In nucleotides, the CDR3 is TGCAGCGGTGGTTCTGGGGGCTCCTACGAGCAGTACTTC. Encoded protein: CSGGSGGSYEQYF. This chain joins TRBV29-1 and TRBJ2-7; tentatively, D is TRBD1 or TRBD2 (5 bases each). CDR1 is SQVTM, CDR2 ANQGSEA, per germline. The CDR3 loop spans 13 amino acids. With 7 bases removed from V and 0 bases from J, the gap between germline ends came to 13 bases.

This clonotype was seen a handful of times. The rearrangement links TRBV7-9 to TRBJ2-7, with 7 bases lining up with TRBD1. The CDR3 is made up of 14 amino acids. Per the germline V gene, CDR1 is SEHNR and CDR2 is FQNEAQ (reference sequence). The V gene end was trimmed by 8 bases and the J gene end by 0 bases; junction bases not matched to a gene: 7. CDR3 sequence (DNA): TGTGCCAGCCCCCCCGGGGACAGCTCCTACGAGCAGTACTTC. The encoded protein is CASPPGDSSYEQYF. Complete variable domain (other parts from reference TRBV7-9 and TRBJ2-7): DTGVSQNPRHKITKRGQNVTFRCDPISEHNRLYWYRQTLGQGPEFLTYFQNEAQLEKSRLLSDRFSAERPKGSFSTLEIQRTEQGDSAMYLCASPPGDSSYEQYFGPGTRLTVT.

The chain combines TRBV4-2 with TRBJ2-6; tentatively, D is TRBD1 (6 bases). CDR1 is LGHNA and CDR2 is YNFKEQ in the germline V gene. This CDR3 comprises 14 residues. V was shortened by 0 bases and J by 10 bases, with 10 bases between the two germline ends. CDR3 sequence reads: CASSQDHGTNVLTF. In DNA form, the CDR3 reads TGTGCCAGCAGCCAAGATCACGGGACAAACGTCCTGACTTTC.

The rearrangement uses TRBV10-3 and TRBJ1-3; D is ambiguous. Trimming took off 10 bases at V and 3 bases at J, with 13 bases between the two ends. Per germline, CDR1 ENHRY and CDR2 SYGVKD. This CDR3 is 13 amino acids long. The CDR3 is CASTDSFGNTIYF. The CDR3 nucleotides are TGTGCCAGCACCGACTCCTTTGGAAACACCATATATTTT.

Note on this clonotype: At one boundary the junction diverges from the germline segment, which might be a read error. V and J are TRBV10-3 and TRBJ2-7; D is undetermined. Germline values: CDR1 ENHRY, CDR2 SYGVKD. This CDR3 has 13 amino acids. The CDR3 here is CASSSSDGYEQYF. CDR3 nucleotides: TGTGCCAGCAGTTCCTCGGACGGCTACGAGCAGTACTTC.

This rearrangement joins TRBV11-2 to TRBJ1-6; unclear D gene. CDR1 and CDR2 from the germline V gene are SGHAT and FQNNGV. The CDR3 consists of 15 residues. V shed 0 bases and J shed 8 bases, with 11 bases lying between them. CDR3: CASSLDTRSYSPLHF. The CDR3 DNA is TGTGCCAGCAGCTTAGATACAAGGTCCTATTCACCCCTCCACTTT.

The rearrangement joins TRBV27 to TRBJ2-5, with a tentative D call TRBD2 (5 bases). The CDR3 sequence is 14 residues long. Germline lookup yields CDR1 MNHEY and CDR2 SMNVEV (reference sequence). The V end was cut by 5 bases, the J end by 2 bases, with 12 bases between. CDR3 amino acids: CASSRGFGQETQYF. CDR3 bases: TGTGCCAGCAGTCGGGGATTCGGTCAAGAGACCCAGTACTTC.

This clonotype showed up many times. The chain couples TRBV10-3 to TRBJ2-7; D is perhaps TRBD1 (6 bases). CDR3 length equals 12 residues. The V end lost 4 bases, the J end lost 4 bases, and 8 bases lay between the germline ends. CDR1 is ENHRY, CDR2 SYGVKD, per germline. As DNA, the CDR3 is TGTGCCATCAGTGCAGGGGAGTACGAGCAGTACTTC. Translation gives CAISAGEYEQYF.

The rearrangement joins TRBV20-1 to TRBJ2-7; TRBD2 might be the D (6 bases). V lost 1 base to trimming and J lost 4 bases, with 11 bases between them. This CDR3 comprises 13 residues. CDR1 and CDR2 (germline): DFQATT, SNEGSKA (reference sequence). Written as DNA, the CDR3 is TGCAGTGCTAGAGCGGGAGAGTCGTACGAGCAGTACTTC. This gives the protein CSARAGESYEQYF.

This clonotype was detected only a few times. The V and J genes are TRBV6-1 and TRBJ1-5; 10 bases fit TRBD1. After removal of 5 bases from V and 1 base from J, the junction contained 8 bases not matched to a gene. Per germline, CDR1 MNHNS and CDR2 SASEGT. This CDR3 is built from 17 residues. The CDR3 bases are TGTGCCAGCAGTCAAGAGACAGGGGGCATGAGCAATCAGCCCCAGCATTTT. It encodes CASSQETGGMSNQPQHF.

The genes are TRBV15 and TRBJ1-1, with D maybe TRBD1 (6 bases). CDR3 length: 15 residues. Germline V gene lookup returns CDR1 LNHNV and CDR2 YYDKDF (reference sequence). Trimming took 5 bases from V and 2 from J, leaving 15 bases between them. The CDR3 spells CATSQQGEHNTEAFF. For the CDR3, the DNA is TGTGCCACCAGCCAACAGGGAGAACACAACACTGAAGCTTTCTTT. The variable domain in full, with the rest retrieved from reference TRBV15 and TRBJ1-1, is DAMVIQNPRYQVTQFGKPVTLSCSQTLNHNVMYWYQQKSSQAPKLLFHYYDKDFNNEADTPDNFQSRRPNTSFCFLDIRSPGLGDTAMYLCATSQQGEHNTEAFFGQGTRLTVV.

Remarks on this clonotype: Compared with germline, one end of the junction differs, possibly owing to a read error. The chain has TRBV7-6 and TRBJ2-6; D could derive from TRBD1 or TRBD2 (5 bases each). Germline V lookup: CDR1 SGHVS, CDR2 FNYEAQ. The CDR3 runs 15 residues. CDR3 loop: CASSLGFSGANILTF. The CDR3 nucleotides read TGTGCCAGCAGCTTAGGGTTCTCCGGGGCCAACATCCTGACTTTC.

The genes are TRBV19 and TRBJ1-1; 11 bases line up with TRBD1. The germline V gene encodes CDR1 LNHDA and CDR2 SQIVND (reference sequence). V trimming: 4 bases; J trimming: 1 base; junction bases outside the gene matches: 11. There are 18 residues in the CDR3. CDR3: CASSTQDRGRWKNTEAFF. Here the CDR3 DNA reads TGTGCCAGTAGTACACAGGACAGGGGGCGGTGGAAGAACACTGAAGCTTTCTTT.